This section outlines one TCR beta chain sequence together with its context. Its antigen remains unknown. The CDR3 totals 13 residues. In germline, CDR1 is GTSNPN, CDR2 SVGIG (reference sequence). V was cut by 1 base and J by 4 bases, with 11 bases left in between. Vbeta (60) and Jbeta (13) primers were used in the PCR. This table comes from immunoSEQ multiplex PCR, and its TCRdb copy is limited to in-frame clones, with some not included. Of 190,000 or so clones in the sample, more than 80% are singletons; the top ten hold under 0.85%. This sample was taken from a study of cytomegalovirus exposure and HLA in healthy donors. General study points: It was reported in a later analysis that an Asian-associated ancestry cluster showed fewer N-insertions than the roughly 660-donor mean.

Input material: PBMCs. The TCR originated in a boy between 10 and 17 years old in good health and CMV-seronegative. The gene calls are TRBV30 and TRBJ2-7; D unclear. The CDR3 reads CAWSGLLGYEQYF. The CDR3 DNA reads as TGTGCCTGGAGTGGGTTACTCGGGTACGAGCAGTACTTC.